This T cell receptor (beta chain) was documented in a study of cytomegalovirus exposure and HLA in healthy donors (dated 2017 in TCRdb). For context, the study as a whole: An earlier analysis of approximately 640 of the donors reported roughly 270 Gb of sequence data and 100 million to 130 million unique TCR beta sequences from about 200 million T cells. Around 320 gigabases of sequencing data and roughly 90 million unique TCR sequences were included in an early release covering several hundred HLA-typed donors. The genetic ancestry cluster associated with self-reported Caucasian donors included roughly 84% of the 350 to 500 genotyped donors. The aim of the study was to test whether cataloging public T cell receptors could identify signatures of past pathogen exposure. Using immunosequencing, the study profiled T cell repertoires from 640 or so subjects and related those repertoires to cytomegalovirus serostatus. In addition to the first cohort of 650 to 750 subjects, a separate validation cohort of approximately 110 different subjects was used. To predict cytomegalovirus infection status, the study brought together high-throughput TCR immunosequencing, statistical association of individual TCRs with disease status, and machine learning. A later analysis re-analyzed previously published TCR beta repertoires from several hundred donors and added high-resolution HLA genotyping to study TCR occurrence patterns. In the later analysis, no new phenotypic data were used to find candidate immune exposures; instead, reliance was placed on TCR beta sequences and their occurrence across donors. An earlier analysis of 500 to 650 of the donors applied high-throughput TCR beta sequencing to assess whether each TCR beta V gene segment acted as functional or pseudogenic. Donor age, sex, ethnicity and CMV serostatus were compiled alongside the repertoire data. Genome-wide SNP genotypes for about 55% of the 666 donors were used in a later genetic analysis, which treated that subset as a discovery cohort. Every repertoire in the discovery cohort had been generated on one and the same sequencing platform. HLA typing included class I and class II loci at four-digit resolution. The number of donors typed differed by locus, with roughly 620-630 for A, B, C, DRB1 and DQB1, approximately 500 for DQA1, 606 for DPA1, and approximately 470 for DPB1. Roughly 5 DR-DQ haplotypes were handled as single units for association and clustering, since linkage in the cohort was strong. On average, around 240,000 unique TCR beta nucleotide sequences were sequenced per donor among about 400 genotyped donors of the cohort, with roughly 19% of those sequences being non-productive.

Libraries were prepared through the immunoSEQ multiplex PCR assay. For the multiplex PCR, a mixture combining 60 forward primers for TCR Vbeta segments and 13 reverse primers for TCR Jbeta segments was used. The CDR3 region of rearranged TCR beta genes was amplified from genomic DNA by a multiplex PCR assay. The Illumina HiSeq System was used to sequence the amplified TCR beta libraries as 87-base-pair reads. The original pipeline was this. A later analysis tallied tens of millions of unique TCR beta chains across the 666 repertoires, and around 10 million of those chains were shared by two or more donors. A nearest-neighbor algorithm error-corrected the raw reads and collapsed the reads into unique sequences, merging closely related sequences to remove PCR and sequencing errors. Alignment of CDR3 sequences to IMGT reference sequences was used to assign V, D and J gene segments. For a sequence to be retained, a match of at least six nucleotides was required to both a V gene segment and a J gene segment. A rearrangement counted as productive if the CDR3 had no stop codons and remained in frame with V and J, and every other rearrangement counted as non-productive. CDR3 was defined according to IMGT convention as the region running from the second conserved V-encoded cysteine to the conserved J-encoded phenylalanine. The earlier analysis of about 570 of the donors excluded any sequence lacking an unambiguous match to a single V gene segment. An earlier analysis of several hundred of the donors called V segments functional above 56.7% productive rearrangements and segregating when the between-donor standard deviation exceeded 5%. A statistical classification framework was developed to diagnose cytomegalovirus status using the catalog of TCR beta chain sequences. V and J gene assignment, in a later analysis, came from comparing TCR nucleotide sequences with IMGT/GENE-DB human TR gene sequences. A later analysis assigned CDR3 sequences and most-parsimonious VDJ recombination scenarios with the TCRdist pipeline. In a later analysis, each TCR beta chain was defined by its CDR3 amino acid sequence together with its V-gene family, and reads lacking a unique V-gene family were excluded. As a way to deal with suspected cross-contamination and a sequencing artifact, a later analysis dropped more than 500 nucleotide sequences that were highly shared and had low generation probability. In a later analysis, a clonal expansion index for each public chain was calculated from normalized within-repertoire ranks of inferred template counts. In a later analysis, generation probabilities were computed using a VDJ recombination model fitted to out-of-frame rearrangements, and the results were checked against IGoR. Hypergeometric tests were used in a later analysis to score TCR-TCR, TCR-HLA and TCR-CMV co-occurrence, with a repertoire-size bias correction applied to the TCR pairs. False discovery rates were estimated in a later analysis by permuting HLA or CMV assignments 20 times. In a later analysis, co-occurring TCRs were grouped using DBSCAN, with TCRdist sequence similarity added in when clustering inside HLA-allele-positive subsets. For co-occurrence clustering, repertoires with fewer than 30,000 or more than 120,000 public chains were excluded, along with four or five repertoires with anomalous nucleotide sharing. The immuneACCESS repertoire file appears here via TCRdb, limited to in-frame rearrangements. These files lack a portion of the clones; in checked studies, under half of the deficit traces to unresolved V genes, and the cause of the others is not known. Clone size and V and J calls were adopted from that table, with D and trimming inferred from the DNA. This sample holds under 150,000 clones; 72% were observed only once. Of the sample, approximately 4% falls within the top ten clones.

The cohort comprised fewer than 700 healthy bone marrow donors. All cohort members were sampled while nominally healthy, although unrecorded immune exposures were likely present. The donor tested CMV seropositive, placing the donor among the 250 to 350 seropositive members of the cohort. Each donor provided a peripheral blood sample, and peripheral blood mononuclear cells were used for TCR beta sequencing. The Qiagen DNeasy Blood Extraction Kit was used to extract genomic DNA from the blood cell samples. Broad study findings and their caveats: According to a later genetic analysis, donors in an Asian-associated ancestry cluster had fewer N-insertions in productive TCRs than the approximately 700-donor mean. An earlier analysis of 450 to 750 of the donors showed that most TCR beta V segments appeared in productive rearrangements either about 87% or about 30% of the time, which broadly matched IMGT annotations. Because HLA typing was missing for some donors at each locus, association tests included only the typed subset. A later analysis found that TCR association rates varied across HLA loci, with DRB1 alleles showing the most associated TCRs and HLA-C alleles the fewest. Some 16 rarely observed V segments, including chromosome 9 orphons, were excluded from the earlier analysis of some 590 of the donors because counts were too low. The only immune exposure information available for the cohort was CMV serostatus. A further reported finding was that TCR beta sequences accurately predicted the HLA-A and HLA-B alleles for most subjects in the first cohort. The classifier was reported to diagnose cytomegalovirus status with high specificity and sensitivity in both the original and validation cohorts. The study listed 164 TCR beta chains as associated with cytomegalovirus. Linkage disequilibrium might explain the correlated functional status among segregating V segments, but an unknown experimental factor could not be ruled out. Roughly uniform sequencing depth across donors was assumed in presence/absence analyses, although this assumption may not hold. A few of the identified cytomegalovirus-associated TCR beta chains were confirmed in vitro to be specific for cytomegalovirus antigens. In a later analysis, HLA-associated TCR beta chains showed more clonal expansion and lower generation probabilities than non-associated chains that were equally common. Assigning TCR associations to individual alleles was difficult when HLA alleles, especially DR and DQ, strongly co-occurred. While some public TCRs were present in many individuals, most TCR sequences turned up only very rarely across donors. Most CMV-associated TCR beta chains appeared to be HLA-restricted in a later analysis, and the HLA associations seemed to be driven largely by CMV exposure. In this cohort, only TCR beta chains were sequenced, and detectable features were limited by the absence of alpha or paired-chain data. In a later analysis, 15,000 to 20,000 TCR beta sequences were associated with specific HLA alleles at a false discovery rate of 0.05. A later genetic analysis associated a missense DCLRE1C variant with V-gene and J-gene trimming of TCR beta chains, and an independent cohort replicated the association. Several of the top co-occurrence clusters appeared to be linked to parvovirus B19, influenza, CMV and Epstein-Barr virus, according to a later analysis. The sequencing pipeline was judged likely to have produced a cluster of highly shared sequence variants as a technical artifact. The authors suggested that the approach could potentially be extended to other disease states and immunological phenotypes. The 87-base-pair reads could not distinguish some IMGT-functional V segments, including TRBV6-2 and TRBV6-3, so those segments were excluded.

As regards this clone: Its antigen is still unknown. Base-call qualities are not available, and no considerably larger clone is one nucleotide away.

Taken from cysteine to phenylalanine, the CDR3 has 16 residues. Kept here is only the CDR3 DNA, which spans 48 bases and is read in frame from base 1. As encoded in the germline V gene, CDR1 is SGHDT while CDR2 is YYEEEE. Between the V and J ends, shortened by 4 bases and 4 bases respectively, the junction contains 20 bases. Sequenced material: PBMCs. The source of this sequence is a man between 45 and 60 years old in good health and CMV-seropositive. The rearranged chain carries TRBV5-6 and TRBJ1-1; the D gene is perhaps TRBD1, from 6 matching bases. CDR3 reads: CASSPRPTGKFTEAFF. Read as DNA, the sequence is TGTGCCAGCAGCCCCCGGCCCACAGGGAAGTTCACTGAAGCTTTCTTT.